This T cell receptor beta chain was sequenced during a study of T cell responses to AZD1222 COVID-19 vaccine. The method was immunoSEQ multiplex PCR; TCRdb's version includes in-frame clones alone and lacks a portion of them. The data hold 95,000 to 150,000 clones, with 75% to 90% observed a single time. The CDR3 has 13 amino acids. The germline V gene has CDR1 WSHSY and CDR2 SAAADI. Trimming took 11 bases from V and 5 from J; bases not matched to a gene: 8. As to this clone: Its antigen is unknown. Other DNA sequences in this sample translate to the same CDR3.

Findings and limits, study-wide: Seropositive at baseline were only a handful of AZD1222 recipients. In a largely white British group with more females than males, clonal diversity was possibly underestimated. Among vaccine-associated CD4 TCRs, coverage spanned spike, with dominance at 160-218 and 743-854. With two AZD1222 doses given, Spike-specific TCR breadth and depth both rose.

The chain links TRBV10-2 to TRBJ2-5; 10 nucleotides align to TRBD1. The clonotype comes from an adult in good health. The sequences come from peripheral blood, collected on day 0 of AZD1222 vaccination. CDR3 sequence: CASGDRGQETQYF. DNA for the CDR3: TGCGCCTCCGGGGACAGGGGCCAGGAGACCCAGTACTTC.